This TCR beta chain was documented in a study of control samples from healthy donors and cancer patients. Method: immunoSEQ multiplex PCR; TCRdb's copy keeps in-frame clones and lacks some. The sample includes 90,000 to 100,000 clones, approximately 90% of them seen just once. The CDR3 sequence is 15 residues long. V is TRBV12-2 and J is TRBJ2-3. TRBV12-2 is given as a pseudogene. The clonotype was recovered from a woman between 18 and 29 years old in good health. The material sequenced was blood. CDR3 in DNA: TGTGCCACCCCGCCGGTGGGTACTAGCACAGATACGCAGTATTTT. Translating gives CATPPVGTSTDTQYF.